The rows below give T cell receptor beta chains drawn from one sample of a study of blood T cell repertoires in COVID-19. This table comes from immunoSEQ multiplex PCR, and its TCRdb copy is limited to in-frame clones, with some not included. The sample lists over 35,000 clones, roughly 89% occurring once. The sample comprised peripheral blood. The receptor set was obtained from a man in his forties with COVID-19, enrolled during active disease. Both conserved end residues are part of each CDR3. A D gene is named only where the DNA matches it firmly. Where a row states a size, it is once, few, many or the class of an expanded clone; other rows omit it.

d_call: NA
v_call: TRBV10-3
j_call: TRBJ1-5
cdr3_length: 15
clone_size: NA
cdr3_nt: TGTGCCATCAGTGAAGGGGAGGGAAGCAATCAGCCCCAGCATTTT
cdr3_aa: CAISEGEGSNQPQHF

d_call: NA
v_call: TRBV27
j_call: TRBJ1-6
cdr3_length: 12
clone_size: NA
cdr3_nt: TGTGCCAGCAGCAGGGGTAATTCACCCCTCCACTTT
cdr3_aa: CASSRGNSPLHF

d_call: NA
v_call: TRBV5-1
j_call: TRBJ1-1
cdr3_length: 14
clone_size: NA
cdr3_nt: TGCGCCAGCAGTAGAGGACAGTCCAACACTGAAGCTTTCTTT
cdr3_aa: CASSRGQSNTEAFF

d_call: TRBD1
v_call: TRBV19
j_call: TRBJ1-4
cdr3_length: 15
clone_size: once
cdr3_nt: TGTGCCAGTAGGATTTCAGGACAGGGAGGCGAAAAACTGTTTTTT
cdr3_aa: CASRISGQGGEKLFF

d_call: NA
v_call: TRBV18
j_call: TRBJ1-1
cdr3_length: 15
clone_size: NA
cdr3_nt: TGTGCCAGCTCGCAGTCAGGGGTGGCGGACACTGAAGCTTTCTTT
cdr3_aa: CASSQSGVADTEAFF

d_call: TRBD1
v_call: TRBV28
j_call: TRBJ1-4
cdr3_length: 14
clone_size: once
cdr3_nt: TGTGCCAGCAGTTTATTCGGACAGGGTGAAAAACTGTTTTTT
cdr3_aa: CASSLFGQGEKLFF

d_call: NA
v_call: TRBV2
j_call: TRBJ1-2
cdr3_length: 15
clone_size: NA
cdr3_nt: TGTGCCAGCAGTGACCTGGGGCTAGCTAACTATGGCTACACCTTC
cdr3_aa: CASSDLGLANYGYTF

d_call: TRBD2
v_call: TRBV29-1
j_call: TRBJ2-1
cdr3_length: 14
clone_size: once
cdr3_nt: TGCAGCGTTGAAGTAGGGAACGGGAGGAATGAGCAGTTCTTC
cdr3_aa: CSVEVGNGRNEQFF

d_call: NA
v_call: TRBV24-1
j_call: TRBJ1-2
cdr3_length: 12
clone_size: once
cdr3_nt: TGTGCCACCAGTACAGGATCCTATGGCTACACCTTC
cdr3_aa: CATSTGSYGYTF

d_call: NA
v_call: TRBV7-8
j_call: TRBJ1-5
cdr3_length: 16
clone_size: NA
cdr3_nt: TGTGCCAGCAGCTTAGCCGGGACTGGCGAGAGTCAGCCCCAGCATTTT
cdr3_aa: CASSLAGTGESQPQHF

d_call: NA
v_call: TRBV20-1
j_call: TRBJ1-5
cdr3_length: 11
clone_size: NA
cdr3_nt: TGCAGTGCCTTCTACGAGGGTACCCAGCATTTT
cdr3_aa: CSAFYEGTQHF

d_call: NA
v_call: TRBV18
j_call: TRBJ2-7
cdr3_length: 16
clone_size: NA
cdr3_nt: TGTGCCAGCTCACCTTTCATGCGGGGGCTCCTTGGGGAGCAGTACTTC
cdr3_aa: CASSPFMRGLLGEQYF

d_call: TRBD1
v_call: TRBV29-1
j_call: TRBJ1-2
cdr3_length: 15
clone_size: once
cdr3_nt: TGCAGCAGCGCTACCGGGACAGGGGCACCCTATGGCTACACCTTC
cdr3_aa: CSSATGTGAPYGYTF

d_call: NA
v_call: TRBV3-1/TRBV3-2
j_call: TRBJ2-2
cdr3_length: 18
clone_size: NA
cdr3_nt: TGTGCCAGCAGCCAAGGCCCGTTGACCCGGAGGTACACCGGGGAGCTGTTTTTT
cdr3_aa: CASSQGPLTRRYTGELFF

d_call: NA
v_call: TRBV18
j_call: TRBJ1-6
cdr3_length: 13
clone_size: NA
cdr3_nt: TGTGCCAGCTCACCTCACAGGGATTCACCCCTCCACTTT
cdr3_aa: CASSPHRDSPLHF

d_call: NA
v_call: TRBV28
j_call: TRBJ2-6
cdr3_length: 17
clone_size: NA
cdr3_nt: TGTGCCAGCAGTTCTCCCGGGTGGGTCGCTGGGGCCAACGTCCTGACTTTC
cdr3_aa: CASSSPGWVAGANVLTF

d_call: NA
v_call: TRBV3-1/TRBV3-2
j_call: TRBJ1-1
cdr3_length: 14
clone_size: NA
cdr3_nt: TGTGCCAGCAGCCAAGGAACGGGGTCCACTGAAGCTTTCTTT
cdr3_aa: CASSQGTGSTEAFF

d_call: NA
v_call: TRBV7-9
j_call: TRBJ2-1
cdr3_length: 15
clone_size: few
cdr3_nt: TGTGCCAGCAGCTTTGTTTTGGCGTCGGAGGGTGAGCAGTTCTTC
cdr3_aa: CASSFVLASEGEQFF

d_call: TRBD1
v_call: TRBV7-3
j_call: TRBJ2-2
cdr3_length: 15
clone_size: NA
cdr3_nt: TGTGCCAGCAGCATGGGGACAGCTAACACCGGGGAGCTGTTTTTT
cdr3_aa: CASSMGTANTGELFF

d_call: NA
v_call: TRBV10-3
j_call: TRBJ2-5
cdr3_length: 13
clone_size: NA
cdr3_nt: TGTGCCATCCGTTCAGGAGGTCAAGAGACCCAGTACTTC
cdr3_aa: CAIRSGGQETQYF

d_call: NA
v_call: TRBV30
j_call: TRBJ1-2
cdr3_length: 12
clone_size: once
cdr3_nt: TGTGCCTGGAGTGACACCATCTATGGCTACACCTTC
cdr3_aa: CAWSDTIYGYTF

d_call: NA
v_call: TRBV5-8
j_call: TRBJ2-3
cdr3_length: 16
clone_size: NA
cdr3_nt: TGTGCCAGCAGCTTGCGTATCGGAGCTAGCACAGATACGCAGTATTTT
cdr3_aa: CASSLRIGASTDTQYF

d_call: NA
v_call: TRBV25-1
j_call: TRBJ2-1
cdr3_length: 13
clone_size: NA
cdr3_nt: TGTGCCAGCAGGCGGGACTTGGGAAATGAGCAGTTCTTC
cdr3_aa: CASRRDLGNEQFF

d_call: NA
v_call: TRBV28
j_call: TRBJ2-7
cdr3_length: 14
clone_size: NA
cdr3_nt: TGTGCCAGCAGTACCTCGCTCAGTTTTTACGAGCAGTACTTC
cdr3_aa: CASSTSLSFYEQYF

d_call: TRBD1
v_call: TRBV7-2
j_call: TRBJ1-1
cdr3_length: 14
clone_size: NA
cdr3_nt: TGTGCCAGCAGCTTATGGACAGGGAATACTGAAGCTTTCTTT
cdr3_aa: CASSLWTGNTEAFF

d_call: NA
v_call: TRBV5-5
j_call: TRBJ1-2
cdr3_length: 16
clone_size: NA
cdr3_nt: TGTGCCAGCAGCTTGGCCGGGAGTATGGGTCTCTATGGCTACACCTTC
cdr3_aa: CASSLAGSMGLYGYTF

d_call: TRBD2
v_call: TRBV28
j_call: TRBJ2-5
cdr3_length: 15
clone_size: NA
cdr3_nt: TGTGCCAGCAAAGGCACAGTCGGACCGGGGGGACCCCAGTACTTC
cdr3_aa: CASKGTVGPGGPQYF

d_call: TRBD2
v_call: TRBV28
j_call: TRBJ2-2
cdr3_length: 17
clone_size: NA
cdr3_nt: TGTGCCAGCAGTTTATGGGGAGGCCGACTAGCGGCCGGGGAGCTGTTTTTT
cdr3_aa: CASSLWGGRLAAGELFF

d_call: TRBD1
v_call: TRBV10-3
j_call: TRBJ1-2
cdr3_length: 14
clone_size: NA
cdr3_nt: TGTGCCATCAGACAACGGGACAGCTTGTATGGCTACACCTTC
cdr3_aa: CAIRQRDSLYGYTF

d_call: TRBD2
v_call: TRBV23-1
j_call: TRBJ2-3
cdr3_length: 20
clone_size: NA
cdr3_nt: TGCGCCAGCACGTGTTTTCCCTCCGGGTCGACTAGCACTAGCACAGATACGCAGTATTTT
cdr3_aa: CASTCFPSGSTSTSTDTQYF

d_call: TRBD1
v_call: TRBV4-1
j_call: TRBJ2-7
cdr3_length: 15
clone_size: few
cdr3_nt: TGCGCCAGCAGCCCCTCGGGACAGGGGGCTGGCGAGCAGTACTTC
cdr3_aa: CASSPSGQGAGEQYF

d_call: TRBD1
v_call: TRBV5-8
j_call: TRBJ1-2
cdr3_length: 14
clone_size: NA
cdr3_nt: TGTGCCAGCAGCTTGGGGGGACAGAACTATGGCTACACCTTC
cdr3_aa: CASSLGGQNYGYTF

d_call: TRBD2
v_call: TRBV7-2
j_call: TRBJ2-7
cdr3_length: 15
clone_size: NA
cdr3_nt: TGTGCCAGCAGCTTAGTGGCTAGCGGGGGGGGCGAGCAGTACTTC
cdr3_aa: CASSLVASGGGEQYF

d_call: TRBD2
v_call: TRBV11-3
j_call: TRBJ2-5
cdr3_length: 18
clone_size: NA
cdr3_nt: TGTGCCAGCAGCTTAGGTTGGCCTAGCGGAGTGGCGGGGGAGACCCAGTACTTC
cdr3_aa: CASSLGWPSGVAGETQYF

d_call: NA
v_call: TRBV27
j_call: TRBJ1-1
cdr3_length: 12
clone_size: NA
cdr3_nt: TGTGCCAGCGGCGGTTGGGACACTGAAGCTTTCTTT
cdr3_aa: CASGGWDTEAFF